A single T cell receptor beta chain is shown here with its context. These data are taken from a study of blood T cell repertoires in COVID-19. Only in-frame clones appear in the TCRdb table, and some are missing; sequencing was by immunoSEQ multiplex PCR. The profile shows around 250,000 clones, 70% to 90% of them singletons. The sequence was obtained from a woman in her forties or fifties who had recovered from COVID-19. The sequenced sample consisted of PBMCs or T cells enriched from blood (not recorded which).

The CDR3 nucleotides read TGTGCCAGCAGCTTATCTAGGGGGATCTATGGCTACACCTTC. Amino acid sequence: CASSLSRGIYGYTF. The chain has TRBV7-9 and TRBJ1-2; weak D call: TRBD1 (6 bases). The V end was cut by 2 bases, the J end by 4 bases, with 11 bases between. CDR3 length equals 14 residues. Germline V gene lookup returns CDR1 SEHNR and CDR2 FQNEAQ (reference sequence).